Following are 27 T cell receptor beta chains from one sample sequenced in a study of T cell responses to AZD1222 COVID-19 vaccine. Sequenced by immunoSEQ multiplex PCR; TCRdb stores in-frame clones only, minus some. The data contain about 81,000 clones, just over 90% of them singletons. The specimen comprised peripheral blood, sampled on day 0 of AZD1222 vaccination. The origin of the receptors is an adult in good health.

The J gene is TRBJ2-5, the V gene TRBV29-1; D may correspond to TRBD1 or TRBD2 (7 bases each). Trimming removed 3 bases at V and 5 bases at J, with 10 bases between. The CDR3 sequence is 12 residues long. Germline lookup yields CDR1 SQVTM and CDR2 ANQGSEA. As DNA, the CDR3 is TGCAGCGTTGAGCAGGGGGGGGAGACCCAGTACTTC. Protein product: CSVEQGGETQYF.

V usage is TRBV7-2 and J usage is TRBJ2-7; 8 bases agree with TRBD2. The CDR3 sequence is 16 residues long. The germline gives CDR1 SGHTA, CDR2 FQGNSA. V was clipped by 3 bases and J by 4 bases; unmatched bases: 11. The CDR3 bases are TGTGCCAGCAGCTTTCCACCAGCGGGAGAAAGGTACGAGCAGTACTTC. Translated, it gives CASSFPPAGERYEQYF.

The J gene is TRBJ1-2, the V gene TRBV7-8, with D possibly being TRBD1 (5 bases). Germline loops: CDR1 SGHVS, CDR2 FQNEAQ. V was cut by 5 bases and J by 5 bases, with 21 bases left in between. CDR3 length: 16 amino acids. The CDR3 region has the DNA TGTGCCAGCAGCCCCTCCATCGACAGACAGAGATATGGCTACACCTTC. Encoded protein: CASSPSIDRQRYGYTF. The full variable domain, rest sourced from reference TRBV7-8 and TRBJ1-2, is GAGVSQSPRYKVAKRGQDVALRCDPISGHVSLFWYQQALGQGPEFLTYFQNEAQLDKSGLPSDRFFAERPEGSVSTLKIQRTQQEDSAVYLCASSPSIDRQRYGYTFGSGTRLTVV.

The chain has TRBV2 and TRBJ2-7, with D unclear. The germline V gene has CDR1 SNHLY and CDR2 FYNNEI. The CDR3 sequence is 14 residues long. V gave up 3 bases and J gave up 3 bases, with 12 bases separating them. Here the CDR3 reads CASSERRVVYEQYF. The DNA for the CDR3 is TGTGCCAGCAGTGAGCGAAGGGTCGTCTACGAGCAGTACTTC.

J is TRBJ2-7 and V is TRBV6-6, with 8 bases that match TRBD1. In germline, CDR1 is MNHNY, CDR2 SVGAGI (reference sequence). V dropped 6 bases and J dropped 0; count of bases not matched to a gene: 7. The CDR3 is 15 amino acids. CDR3 bases: TGTGCCAGCAGACCCGGACAGGGAAACTCCTACGAGCAGTACTTC. It codes for CASRPGQGNSYEQYF.

The CDR3: CASSEAPPGELFF. In DNA, the CDR3 is TGTGCCAGCAGTGAAGCACCCCCCGGGGAGCTGTTTTTT. V is TRBV2 and J is TRBJ2-2, with unresolved D. V lost 0 bases, J lost 6 bases, and 5 bases lay in between. This CDR3 region has 13 residues. Germline assignment: CDR1 SNHLY and CDR2 FYNNEI.

The rearrangement joins TRBV27 to TRBJ1-4, with D possibly being TRBD1 (6 bases). The CDR3 has 16 amino acids. From germline, CDR1 is MNHEY and CDR2 SMNVEV (reference sequence). The V end lost 3 bases, the J end lost 8 bases, and 19 bases lay between the germline ends. CDR3 sequence reads: CASSFTQRDTGEKLFF. CDR3 coding DNA: TGTGCCAGCAGTTTTACCCAACGGGACACGGGGGAAAAACTGTTTTTT.

V gene TRBV11-1 combines with J gene TRBJ2-7; D is perhaps TRBD1 (6 bases). CDR1 is SGHAT, CDR2 FQDESV, per germline (reference sequence). Trimming cost V 5 bases and J 2 bases, with 10 bases left between them. This CDR3 is 13 amino acids long. The CDR3 loop is CASSRTDTYEQYF. The CDR3 DNA is TGTGCCAGCAGCCGGACAGATACCTACGAGCAGTACTTC.

J is TRBJ1-2 and V is TRBV7-9; no clear D gene. The V end was cut by 1 base, the J end by 4 bases, with 7 bases between. The CDR3 is 13 residues long. Germline V lookup: CDR1 SEHNR, CDR2 FQNEAQ (reference sequence). The CDR3 DNA sequence: TGTGCCAGCAGCTTAGAGTTGGGCTATGGCTACACCTTC. Protein product: CASSLELGYGYTF.

Regarding this clone: Other nucleotide sequences from this sample produce the same CDR3. The genes are TRBV3-1 (or the pseudogene TRBV3-2) and TRBJ1-4; unclear D gene. Germline CDR1 reads LGHDT; CDR2 reads YNNKEL (reference sequence). There are 12 residues in the CDR3. Trimming cost V 4 bases and J 8 bases, with 8 bases left between them. This CDR3 is CASSPLGEKLFF. The DNA for the CDR3 is TGTGCCAGCAGCCCCCTTGGGGAAAAACTGTTTTTT.

This clone was seen only once. The chain links TRBV7-9 to TRBJ1-6; the D is unclear. The CDR3 contains 14 residues. V shed 1 base and J shed 7 bases, with 8 bases lying between them. CDR1 and CDR2 from the germline V gene are SEHNR and FQNEAQ (reference sequence). The CDR3 sequence is CASSLEGPNSPLHF. The CDR3 DNA follows: TGTGCCAGCAGCTTAGAAGGGCCAAATTCACCCCTCCACTTT.

The chain links TRBV28 to TRBJ2-7; D call uncertain. Trimming cost V 3 bases and J 4 bases, with 4 bases left between them. Germline assignment: CDR1 MDHEN and CDR2 SYDVKM. The CDR3 length is 11 residues. The CDR3 spells CASSFNYEQYF. The CDR3, as DNA: TGTGCCAGCAGTTTTAATTACGAGCAGTACTTC.

The V and J genes are TRBV2 and TRBJ1-1; D ambiguous. Germline CDR1 SNHLY, CDR2 FYNNEI. The CDR3 spans 14 residues. V lost 6 bases and J 2 bases, leaving 13 bases between the germline ends. DNA for the CDR3: TGTGCCAGCAGGAATCGGAAGACTAACACTGAAGCTTTCTTT. Residues: CASRNRKTNTEAFF.

The chain couples TRBV6-5 to TRBJ2-7, with TRBD1 matching over 7 bases. The CDR3 spans 13 residues. V shed 7 bases and J 3 bases; nucleotides not matched to a gene: 6. Germline CDR1 and CDR2: MNHEY and SVGAGI. CDR3 sequence reads: CASTTTGFYEQYF. The CDR3 DNA is TGTGCCAGCACTACGACAGGGTTCTACGAGCAGTACTTC.

V and J are TRBV7-3 and TRBJ2-7, with a tentative D call TRBD2 (5 bases). There are 14 residues in the CDR3. Trimming cost V 5 bases and J 0 bases, with 11 bases left between them. Germline-derived CDR1 and CDR2 are SGHTA and FQGTGA. In DNA, the CDR3 is TGTGCCAGCAGCCCGACGGGGAGCTCCTACGAGCAGTACTTC. As protein: CASSPTGSSYEQYF.

The V gene is TRBV23-1, the J gene TRBJ1-4, with 7 bases matching TRBD1. TRBV23-1 counts as an open reading frame of uncertain function. V lost 9 bases, J lost 7 bases, and 11 bases stayed unmatched. The CDR3 is 14 amino acids. CDR3 DNA: TGCGCCAGTCGTCCCGGGGACAGTGCTGAAAAACTGTTTTTT. It translates to CASRPGDSAEKLFF.

The gene calls are TRBV11-2 and TRBJ2-7; TRBD2 aligns across 7 bases. The germline V gene encodes CDR1 SGHAT and CDR2 FQNNGV. V shed 4 bases and J 3 bases; nucleotides not matched to a gene: 3. The CDR3 contains 13 residues. The CDR3 DNA reads TGTGCCAGCAGCTGGGGGGGAAGCTACGAGCAGTACTTC. Its translation is CASSWGGSYEQYF.

The chain couples TRBV5-4 to TRBJ2-3, with D perhaps TRBD1 (5 bases). The CDR3 extends over 15 amino acids. CDR1 and CDR2 from the germline V gene are SGHNT and YYREEE (reference sequence). Trimming took 0 bases from V and 3 from J, leaving 11 bases between them. The CDR3: CASSLEGRVTDTQYF. In DNA, the CDR3 is TGTGCCAGCAGCTTGGAGGGCAGGGTAACAGATACGCAGTATTTT.

This clone has only one observation. This chain connects TRBV3-1 (or the pseudogene TRBV3-2) to TRBJ1-3; D uncertain. Trimming took 7 bases from V and 4 from J, leaving 5 bases between them. The CDR3 totals 11 residues. The germline gives CDR1 LGHDT, CDR2 YNNKEL (reference sequence). The CDR3 reads CASTLGNTIYF. The CDR3 region has the DNA TGTGCCAGCACCCTCGGAAACACCATATATTTT.

The chain couples TRBV6-5 to TRBJ2-1; the D is unclear. Germline CDR1 reads MNHEY; CDR2 reads SVGAGI. CDR3 length: 16 amino acids. With 2 bases removed from V and 0 bases from J, the gap between germline ends came to 11 bases. The CDR3 loop is CASSYNQLSSYNEQFF. In nucleotides, the CDR3 is TGTGCCAGCAGTTACAACCAGCTGAGCTCCTACAATGAGCAGTTCTTC.

This chain joins TRBV27 and TRBJ2-1, with a weak D call TRBD2 (6 bases). V gave up 3 bases and J gave up 5 bases, with 11 bases separating them. CDR3 length equals 14 residues. Germline CDR1 reads MNHEY; CDR2 reads SMNVEV (reference sequence). The chain's CDR3 is CASSFFGSDNEQFF. CDR3 nucleotides: TGTGCCAGCAGTTTTTTCGGGAGCGACAATGAGCAGTTCTTC.

The chain uses TRBV5-5 and TRBJ2-1; no clear D gene. The ends were cut back, 1 base at V and 5 bases at J, with 7 bases in the middle. This CDR3 is 13 amino acids long. The germline V gene has CDR1 SGHKS and CDR2 YYEKEE (reference sequence). The CDR3 here is CASSLWGDNEQFF. The CDR3 DNA follows: TGTGCCAGCAGCTTGTGGGGTGACAATGAGCAGTTCTTC. Variable domain in full (rest from reference TRBV5-5 and TRBJ2-1): DAGVTQSPTHLIKTRGQQVTLRCSPISGHKSVSWYQQVLGQGPQFIFQYYEKEERGRGNFPDRFSARQFPNYSSELNVNALLLGDSALYLCASSLWGDNEQFFGPGTRLTVL.

The chain couples TRBV18 to TRBJ1-3; D is unresolved. The CDR3 totals 16 residues. Germline assignment: CDR1 KGHSH and CDR2 LQKENI. Trimming left V 3 bases short and J 4 bases short, with 16 bases between. The chain's CDR3 is CASSPKGGGYGNTIYF. The CDR3, as DNA: TGTGCCAGCTCACCGAAGGGCGGTGGTTACGGAAACACCATATATTTT. The whole variable domain, remainder taken from reference TRBV18 and TRBJ1-3, is NAGVMQNPRHLVRRRGQEARLRCSPMKGHSHVYWYRQLPEEGLKFMVYLQKENIIDESGMPKERFSAEFPKEGPSILRIQQVVRGDSAAYFCASSPKGGGYGNTIYFGEGSWLTVV.

Written as DNA, the CDR3 is TGTGCCAGCAGCCCAAGATTTTATGAGCAGTTCTTC. It is translated as CASSPRFYEQFF. This chain links TRBV7-8 with TRBJ2-1; D is uncertain. V lost 5 bases, J lost 8 bases, and 10 bases lay in between. The CDR3 contains 12 residues. Germline V lookup: CDR1 SGHVS, CDR2 FQNEAQ. The complete variable domain, with remaining parts taken from reference TRBV7-8 and TRBJ2-1, reads GAGVSQSPRYKVAKRGQDVALRCDPISGHVSLFWYQQALGQGPEFLTYFQNEAQLDKSGLPSDRFFAERPEGSVSTLKIQRTQQEDSAVYLCASSPRFYEQFFGPGTRLTVL.

This sequence joins TRBV5-5 and TRBJ1-4, with D possibly TRBD1 on 6 matching bases. This CDR3 is 16 amino acids long. Per the germline V gene, CDR1 is SGHKS and CDR2 is YYEKEE (reference sequence). Trimming left V 4 bases short and J 8 bases short, with 21 bases between. The CDR3 region is CASSSTASGAREKLFF. The DNA for the CDR3 is TGTGCCAGCAGCAGCACCGCTTCGGGGGCGAGAGAAAAACTGTTTTTT.

This clone was observed a single time. The V gene is TRBV12-3 or TRBV12-4, the J gene TRBJ1-2; weak D call: TRBD1 (5 bases). V lost 4 bases, J lost 3 bases, and 9 bases lay in between. The CDR3 contains 13 residues. This CDR3 reads CASSWGPDYGYTF. The CDR3 DNA sequence: TGTGCCAGCAGTTGGGGCCCGGACTATGGCTACACCTTC.

J is TRBJ2-1 and V is TRBV3-1 (or the pseudogene TRBV3-2); 12 bases line up with TRBD2. The germline gives CDR1 LGHDT, CDR2 YNNKEL (reference sequence). The CDR3 totals 15 residues. The junction had 3 bases not matched to a gene; V was cut back by 5 bases and J by 4 bases. The CDR3 spells CASSSGLAGYNEQFF. The CDR3 bases are TGTGCCAGCAGCTCCGGACTAGCGGGATACAATGAGCAGTTCTTC.